The source of this TCR beta chain is a study of PD-1 blockade in classical Hodgkin lymphoma. Libraries were prepared by immunoSEQ multiplex PCR; TCRdb keeps only in-frame clonotypes and omits some of them. Altogether roughly 23,000 clones are present, roughly 89% being singletons, with the ten largest covering more than 0.2%. Time point here: newly diagnosed, previously untreated cHL patient sample. Using magnetic negative selection, the CD4+ T cells were separated out of thawed PBMCs. V lost 4 bases and J lost 9; bases outside the gene matches: 10. This CDR3 is 13 amino acids long. The germline CDR1 and CDR2 sequences are SQVTM and ANQGSEA. Study-wide findings and caveats: Diminished baseline TCR diversity has been reported in newly diagnosed patients relative to healthy donors. Possible causes of repertoire differences, disease activity or prior therapy, remain undefined.

Of note for this clone: Its antigen is not known.

The receptor's source is a human donor with classical Hodgkin lymphoma. The sequencing sample was made of CD4+ T cells from blood. J is TRBJ2-7 and V is TRBV29-1, with TRBD2 matching over 9 bases. The CDR3 loop reads CSVASAGGIGQYF. CDR3 coding DNA: TGCAGCGTTGCCTCAGCGGGAGGCATTGGGCAGTACTTC.